A selection of T cell receptor beta chains follows, all from one sample in a study of type 1 regulatory T cells. MiXCR was run by TCRdb on the reads, yielding one entry per CDR3 protein. The sample lists 35,000 to 50,000 distinct CDR3 sequences, 10% to 15% occurring once. The antigens of these receptors remain unknown. Input material: cultured non-Tr1 T cells, either the whole culture or a sorted T cell fraction (not recorded which). These receptors all stem from a human donor in good health. Each CDR3 is given with its conserved first and last residue. A D gene is named only where the DNA matches it firmly. Clone size is given for some rows only: seen once, a few or many times, or a class if the clone is expanded.

d_call	v_call	j_call	clone_size	cdr3_nt	cdr3_aa
TRBD1	TRBV5-1	TRBJ2-7	many	TGCGCCAGCAGCTTGCGGCAGGGGGCTGGAGAGCAGTACTTC	CASSLRQGAGEQYF
-	TRBV6-5	TRBJ1-1	-	TGTGCCAGCCAAGGAAACACTGAAGCTTTCTTT	CASQGNTEAFF
-	TRBV10-3	TRBJ2-2	few	TGTGCCATCAGTGAGGGGCCGGCGAACACCGGGGAGCTGTTTTTT	CAISEGPANTGELFF
-	TRBV5-1	TRBJ2-1	medium-sized	TGCGCCAGCAGCTTGGACGGGTACAATGAGCAGTTCTTC	CASSLDGYNEQFF
-	TRBV10-3	TRBJ2-1	few	TGTGCCATCAGGGGAGCAGCTACCTACAATGAGCAGTTCTTC	CAIRGAATYNEQFF
TRBD1	TRBV7-2	TRBJ1-2	many	TGTGCCAGCAGCTCTCGACAGGGCCCCACGTCCTATGGCTACACCTTC	CASSSRQGPTSYGYTF
-	TRBV9	TRBJ1-6	many	TGTGCCAGCAGCCCGGGACACTCCTATAATTCACCCCTCCACTTT	CASSPGHSYNSPLHF
TRBD1	TRBV12-3/TRBV12-4	TRBJ1-5	-	TGTGCCAGCAGTTACGGGGGGACAGCCTTAAATCAGCCCCAGCATTTT	CASSYGGTALNQPQHF
-	TRBV9	TRBJ2-3	medium-sized	TGTGCCAGCACTAATGGAGATACGCAGTATTTT	CASTNGDTQYF
-	TRBV2	TRBJ2-2	-	TGTGCCAGCAGCAGGGTGACGAACACCGGGGAGCTGTTTTTT	CASSRVTNTGELFF
TRBD1	TRBV5-4	TRBJ2-3	few	TGTGCCAGCAGCCCAGGGACAGGGGCCAAATTGCCAACAGATACGCAGTATTTT	CASSPGTGAKLPTDTQYF
TRBD2	TRBV20-1	TRBJ2-1	many	TGCAGTGCTAATCAAGCGGGAAGGGTCCACAATGAGCAGTTCTTC	CSANQAGRVHNEQFF
-	TRBV30	TRBJ1-5	-	TGTGCCTGGAGCGACAATAGCCGTCAGCCCCAGCATTTT	CAWSDNSRQPQHF
-	TRBV18	TRBJ2-7	once	TGTGCCAGCTCCCCCAGAGGGGAGACCTACGAGCAGTACTTC	CASSPRGETYEQYF
-	TRBV12-3/TRBV12-4	TRBJ2-1	-	TGTGCCAGCAGTTCTCACAATGAGCAGTTCTTC	CASSSHNEQFF
-	TRBV5-1	TRBJ1-4	many	TGCGCCAGCAGCTCTAACAGCTTTGAAAAACTGTTTTTT	CASSSNSFEKLFF
-	TRBV5-1	TRBJ1-2	many	TGCGCCAGCAGCCCTTTCGGGACTCAGACCGGCTACACCTTC	CASSPFGTQTGYTF
-	TRBV29-1	TRBJ1-1	medium-sized	TGCAGCGCCCGTAGGACGGACACTGAAGCTTTCTTT	CSARRTDTEAFF
-	TRBV29-1	TRBJ2-1	few	TGCAGCGTTGAGTTGAGCTCCTACAATGAGCAGTTCTTC	CSVELSSYNEQFF
-	TRBV19	TRBJ1-5	medium-sized	TGTGCCAGTAGTATCTCAGGGGTGAGTCAGCCCCAGCATTTT	CASSISGVSQPQHF
TRBD1	TRBV24-1	TRBJ2-7	-	TGTGCCACCAGTGACCCAGACAGGGCCTACGAGCAGTACTTC	CATSDPDRAYEQYF
-	TRBV5-1	TRBJ2-1	-	TGCGCCAGCAGCGTATTATCAAACAATGAGCAGTCCTTC	CASSVLSNNEQSF